This T cell receptor beta chain appears in the sequencing data of a study of blood T cell repertoires in COVID-19. The overall study: The study drew acute and convalescent COVID-19 samples from the United States, Italy and Spain.

The CDR3 covers 17 residues. CDR1 is SGHNT, CDR2 YYREEE, per germline (reference sequence). J was trimmed by 0 bases and V by 2 bases; bases with no gene match: 7. TCRdb's copy holds only in-frame clones and misses some; the assay was immunoSEQ multiplex PCR. The repertoire holds 300,000 to 400,000 clones, with approximately 91% as singletons. Participants, about 18 to 90 years old, spanned under 25 US areas. What the recovered Cohort 3 donors had was two negative PCRs, clearance, or symptom resolution. This TCR was sampled from a man aged 55 to 70 who had recovered from COVID-19. The chain employs TRBV5-4 and TRBJ1-3; TRBD1 aligns across 8 bases. The sample consisted of PBMCs or T cells enriched from blood (not recorded which). The CDR3 sequence: CASSFIQGASSGNTIYF. In nucleotides, the CDR3 is TGTGCCAGCAGCTTCATCCAGGGGGCCTCCTCTGGAAACACCATATATTTT.